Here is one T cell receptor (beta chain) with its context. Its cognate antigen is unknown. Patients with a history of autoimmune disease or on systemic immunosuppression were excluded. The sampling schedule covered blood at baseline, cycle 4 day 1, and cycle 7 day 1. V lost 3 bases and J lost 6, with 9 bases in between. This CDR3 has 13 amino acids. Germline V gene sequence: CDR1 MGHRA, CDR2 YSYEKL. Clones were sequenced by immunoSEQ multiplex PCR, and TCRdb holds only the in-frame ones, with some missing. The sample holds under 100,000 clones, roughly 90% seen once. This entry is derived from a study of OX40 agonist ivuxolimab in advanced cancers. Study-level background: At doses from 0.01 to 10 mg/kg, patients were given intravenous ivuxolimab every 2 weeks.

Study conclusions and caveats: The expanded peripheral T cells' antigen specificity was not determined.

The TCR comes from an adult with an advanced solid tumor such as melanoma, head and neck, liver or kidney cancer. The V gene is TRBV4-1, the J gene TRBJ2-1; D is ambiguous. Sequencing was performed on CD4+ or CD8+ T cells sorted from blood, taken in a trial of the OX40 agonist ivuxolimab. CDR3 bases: TGCGCCAGCAGCCAGACCGAAGGCAATGAGCAGTTCTTC. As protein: CASSQTEGNEQFF.